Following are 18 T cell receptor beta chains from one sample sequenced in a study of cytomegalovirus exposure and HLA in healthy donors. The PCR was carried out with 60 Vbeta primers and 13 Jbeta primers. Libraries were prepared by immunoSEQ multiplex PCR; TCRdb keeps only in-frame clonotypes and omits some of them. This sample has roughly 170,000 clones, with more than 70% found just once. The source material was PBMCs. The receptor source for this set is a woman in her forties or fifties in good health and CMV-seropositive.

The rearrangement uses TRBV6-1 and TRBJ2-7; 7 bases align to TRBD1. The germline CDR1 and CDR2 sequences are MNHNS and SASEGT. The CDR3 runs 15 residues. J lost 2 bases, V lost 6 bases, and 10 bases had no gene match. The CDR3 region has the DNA TGTGCCAGCAGACTCCTAGACAGGGTTACCTACGAGCAGTACTTC. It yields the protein CASRLLDRVTYEQYF.

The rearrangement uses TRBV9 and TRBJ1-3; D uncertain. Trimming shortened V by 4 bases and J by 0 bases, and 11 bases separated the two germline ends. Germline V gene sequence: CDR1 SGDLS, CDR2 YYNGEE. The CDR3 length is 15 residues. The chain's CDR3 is CASSKRWSSGNTIYF. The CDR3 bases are TGTGCCAGCAGCAAACGGTGGAGCTCTGGAAACACCATATATTTT.

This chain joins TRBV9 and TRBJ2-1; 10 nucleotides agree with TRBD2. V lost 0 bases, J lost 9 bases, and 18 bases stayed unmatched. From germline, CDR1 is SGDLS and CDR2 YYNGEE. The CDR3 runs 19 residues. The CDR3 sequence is CASSVAGASGSLIGSEQFF. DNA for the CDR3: TGTGCCAGCAGCGTAGCCGGGGCTAGCGGGAGTTTGATTGGGAGTGAGCAGTTCTTC.

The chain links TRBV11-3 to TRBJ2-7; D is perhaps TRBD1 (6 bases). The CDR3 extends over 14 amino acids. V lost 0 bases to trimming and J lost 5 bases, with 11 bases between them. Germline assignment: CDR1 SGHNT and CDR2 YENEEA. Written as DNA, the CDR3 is TGTGCCAGCAGCTTAGAGGCAGGGGTACACGAGCAGTACTTC. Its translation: CASSLEAGVHEQYF.

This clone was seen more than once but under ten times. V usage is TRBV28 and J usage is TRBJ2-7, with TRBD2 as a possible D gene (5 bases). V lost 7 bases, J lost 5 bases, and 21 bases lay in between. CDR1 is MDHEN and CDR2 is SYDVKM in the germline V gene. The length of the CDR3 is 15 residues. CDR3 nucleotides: TGTGCCAGCATTCGAGCCGGGGTCGCGTCGAACGAGCAGTACTTC. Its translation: CASIRAGVASNEQYF.

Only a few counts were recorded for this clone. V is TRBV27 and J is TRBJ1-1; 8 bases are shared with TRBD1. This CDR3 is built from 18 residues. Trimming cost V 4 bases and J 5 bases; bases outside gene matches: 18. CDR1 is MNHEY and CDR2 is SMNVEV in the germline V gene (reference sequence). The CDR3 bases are TGTGCCAGCAGTTCTCTCTTCGGCGGACAGGGCTCCTCGACTGAAGCTTTCTTT. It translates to CASSSLFGGQGSSTEAFF.

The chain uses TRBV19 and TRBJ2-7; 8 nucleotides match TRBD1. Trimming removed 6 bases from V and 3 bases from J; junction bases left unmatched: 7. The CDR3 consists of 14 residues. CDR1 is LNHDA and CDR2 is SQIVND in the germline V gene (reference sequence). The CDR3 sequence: CASRMTGDLYEQYF. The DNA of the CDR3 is TGTGCCAGTAGAATGACAGGGGACCTCTACGAGCAGTACTTC.

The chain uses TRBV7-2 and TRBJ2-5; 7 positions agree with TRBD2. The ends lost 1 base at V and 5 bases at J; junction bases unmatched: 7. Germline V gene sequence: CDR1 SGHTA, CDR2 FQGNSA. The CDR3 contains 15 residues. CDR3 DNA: TGTGCCAGCAGCTTAGTTGGGGGGGGTGGGGAGACCCAGTACTTC. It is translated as CASSLVGGGGETQYF. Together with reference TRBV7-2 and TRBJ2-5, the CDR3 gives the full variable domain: GAGVSQSPSNKVTEKGKDVELRCDPISGHTALYWYRQSLGQGLEFLIYFQGNSAPDKSGLPSDRFSAERTGGSVSTLTIQRTQQEDSAVYLCASSLVGGGGETQYFGPGTRLLVL.

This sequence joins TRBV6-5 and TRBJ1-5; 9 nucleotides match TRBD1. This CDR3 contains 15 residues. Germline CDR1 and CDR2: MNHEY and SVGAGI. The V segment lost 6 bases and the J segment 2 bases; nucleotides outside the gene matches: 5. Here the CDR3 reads CASSSDRGGNQPQHF. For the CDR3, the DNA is TGTGCCAGCAGCTCGGACAGGGGCGGCAATCAGCCCCAGCATTTT.

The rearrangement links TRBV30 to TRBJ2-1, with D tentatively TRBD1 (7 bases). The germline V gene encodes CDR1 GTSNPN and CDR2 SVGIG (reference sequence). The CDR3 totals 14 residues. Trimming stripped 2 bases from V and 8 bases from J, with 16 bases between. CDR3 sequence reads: CAWSPKQGRHEQFF. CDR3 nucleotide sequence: TGTGCCTGGAGTCCTAAACAGGGGAGGCATGAGCAGTTCTTC.

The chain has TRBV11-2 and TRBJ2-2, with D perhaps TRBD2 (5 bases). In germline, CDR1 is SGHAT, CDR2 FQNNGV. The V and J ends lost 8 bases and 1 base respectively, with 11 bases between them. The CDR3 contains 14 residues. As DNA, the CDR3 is TGTGCCAGCGCCATAGGGAGGAACACCGGGGAGCTGTTTTTT. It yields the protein CASAIGRNTGELFF. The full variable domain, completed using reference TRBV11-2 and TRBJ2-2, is EAGVAQSPRYKIIEKRQSVAFWCNPISGHATLYWYQQILGQGPKLLIQFQNNGVVDDSQLPKDRFSAERLKGVDSTLKIQPAKLEDSAVYLCASAIGRNTGELFFGEGSRLTVL.

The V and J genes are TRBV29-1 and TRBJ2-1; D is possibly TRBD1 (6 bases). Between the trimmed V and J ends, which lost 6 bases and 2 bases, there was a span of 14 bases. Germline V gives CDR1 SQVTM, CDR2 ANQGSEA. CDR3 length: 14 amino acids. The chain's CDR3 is CSVLSAGAYNEQFF. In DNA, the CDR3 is TGCAGCGTCCTTTCGGCAGGGGCCTACAATGAGCAGTTCTTC.

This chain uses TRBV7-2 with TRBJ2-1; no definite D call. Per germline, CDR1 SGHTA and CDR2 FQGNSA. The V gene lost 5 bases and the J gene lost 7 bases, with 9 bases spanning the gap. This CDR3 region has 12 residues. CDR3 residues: CASSPTPNEQFF. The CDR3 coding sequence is TGTGCCAGCAGCCCCACTCCGAATGAGCAGTTCTTC.

Here the CDR3 DNA reads TGTGCCAGTCGTAGCGGACAGGAAAACACCGGGGAGCTGTTTTTT. Encoded protein: CASRSGQENTGELFF. This chain uses TRBV19 with TRBJ2-2, with D possibly TRBD1 on 7 matching bases. Looked up from germline, CDR1 is LNHDA and CDR2 is SQIVND (reference sequence). Trimming took off 8 bases at V and 2 bases at J, with 15 bases between the two ends. The CDR3 contains 15 residues. Complete variable domain (other parts from reference TRBV19 and TRBJ2-2): DGGITQSPKYLFRKEGQNVTLSCEQNLNHDAMYWYRQDPGQGLRLIYYSQIVNDFQKGDIAEGYSVSREKKESFPLTVTSAQKNPTAFYLCASRSGQENTGELFFGEGSRLTVL.

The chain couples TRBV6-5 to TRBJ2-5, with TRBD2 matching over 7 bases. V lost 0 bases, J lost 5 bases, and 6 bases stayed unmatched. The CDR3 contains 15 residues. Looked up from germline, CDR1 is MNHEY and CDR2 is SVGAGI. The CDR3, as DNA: TGTGCCAGCAGTTACTCTCTAGCGGTTCGGGAGACCCAGTACTTC. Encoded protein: CASSYSLAVRETQYF.

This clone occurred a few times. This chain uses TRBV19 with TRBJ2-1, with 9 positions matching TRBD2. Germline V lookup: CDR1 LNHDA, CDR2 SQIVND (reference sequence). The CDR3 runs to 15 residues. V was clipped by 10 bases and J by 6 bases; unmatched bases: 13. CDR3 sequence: CATQVASGISNEQFF. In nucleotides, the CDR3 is TGTGCCACCCAGGTGGCTAGCGGGATTAGCAATGAGCAGTTCTTC.

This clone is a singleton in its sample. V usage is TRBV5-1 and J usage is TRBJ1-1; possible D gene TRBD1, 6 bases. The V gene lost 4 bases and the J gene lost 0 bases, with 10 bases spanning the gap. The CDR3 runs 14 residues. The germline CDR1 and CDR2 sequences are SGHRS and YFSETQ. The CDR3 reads CASSGGALNTEAFF. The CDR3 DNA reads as TGCGCCAGCAGCGGGGGGGCACTGAACACTGAAGCTTTCTTT. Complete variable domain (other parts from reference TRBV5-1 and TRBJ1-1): KAGVTQTPRYLIKTRGQQVTLSCSPISGHRSVSWYQQTPGQGLQFLFEYFSETQRNKGNFPGRFSGRQFSNSRSEMNVSTLELGDSALYLCASSGGALNTEAFFGQGTRLTVV.

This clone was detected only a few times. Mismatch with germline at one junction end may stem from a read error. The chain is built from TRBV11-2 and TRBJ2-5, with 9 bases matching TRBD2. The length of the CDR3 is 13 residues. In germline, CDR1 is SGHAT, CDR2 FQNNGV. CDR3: CATKGTSKEAQYF. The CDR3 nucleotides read TGTGCCACCAAGGGGACTAGCAAAGAGGCCCAGTACTTC.